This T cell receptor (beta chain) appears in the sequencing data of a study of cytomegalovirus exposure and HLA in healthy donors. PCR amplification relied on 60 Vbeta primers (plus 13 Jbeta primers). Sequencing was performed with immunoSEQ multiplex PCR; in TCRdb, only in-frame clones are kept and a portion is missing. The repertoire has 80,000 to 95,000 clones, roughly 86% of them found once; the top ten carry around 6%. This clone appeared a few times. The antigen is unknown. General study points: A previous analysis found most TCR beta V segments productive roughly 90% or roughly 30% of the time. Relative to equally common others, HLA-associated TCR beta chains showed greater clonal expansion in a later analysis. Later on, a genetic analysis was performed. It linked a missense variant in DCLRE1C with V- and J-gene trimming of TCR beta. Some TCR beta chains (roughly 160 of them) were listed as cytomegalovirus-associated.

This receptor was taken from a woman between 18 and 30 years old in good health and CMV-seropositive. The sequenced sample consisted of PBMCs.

This CDR3 is CASSRDRWNTEAFF. CDR3 nucleotides: TGTGCCAGCAGCCGCGACAGGTGGAACACTGAAGCTTTCTTT. This sequence joins TRBV6-5 and TRBJ1-1, with D maybe TRBD1 (6 bases). CDR3 length: 14 residues. V gave up 6 bases and J gave up 1 base, with 12 bases separating them. Germline V gene data show CDR1 as MNHEY and CDR2 as SVGAGI.